The 15 T cell receptor beta chains below were found in one sample sequenced in a study of blood T cells in healthy people across ages. Alongside a J-beta primer mix, a sample-barcoded 5' primer served in a second PCR lasting about 7 to 11 cycles. TCRdb called the 5' RACE reads again in MiXCR, with one record for every CDR3 protein. The table lists approximately 1.5 million distinct CDR3 sequences, around 36% of them singletons, with 11% in the top ten. Sequenced: blood. The receptors here all came from a young woman in good health.

This clonotype appeared a few times. This sequence joins TRBV20-1 and TRBJ2-7, with 15 bases identical to TRBD2. V shed 6 bases, J shed 4 bases, and the junction held 10 bases outside the gene matches. The CDR3 consists of 16 residues. Germline assignment: CDR1 DFQATT and CDR2 SNEGSKA (reference sequence). The CDR3 reads CSAEGLAGGPRYEQYF. DNA for the CDR3: TGCAGTGCCGAAGGACTAGCGGGAGGGCCCCGGTACGAGCAGTACTTC.

The chain links TRBV20-1 to TRBJ2-1; 8 nucleotides line up with TRBD2. Trimming at V came to 3 bases and at J to 4 bases, leaving 5 bases not matched to a gene. The germline V gene encodes CDR1 DFQATT and CDR2 SNEGSKA (reference sequence). This CDR3 region has 14 residues. CDR3 in DNA: TGCAGTGCTAGCTTAGCGGGGAAGTACAATGAGCAGTTCTTC. Protein: CSASLAGKYNEQFF.

This chain uses TRBV2 with TRBJ2-7, with TRBD1 matching 8 bases. V was clipped by 2 bases and J by 4 bases; unmatched bases: 4. CDR3 size: 14 residues. Germline assignment: CDR1 SNHLY and CDR2 FYNNEI. The CDR3 spells CASSERTGWYEQYF. For the CDR3, the DNA is TGTGCCAGCAGTGAAAGGACAGGGTGGTACGAGCAGTACTTC.

The rearrangement uses TRBV7-2 and TRBJ2-7; no firm D call. Per the germline V gene, CDR1 is SGHTA and CDR2 is FQGNSA. V dropped 1 base and J dropped 3 bases, with 10 bases sitting between them. CDR3 length: 14 amino acids. CDR3 loop: CASSLVYGDYEQYF. CDR3 DNA: TGTGCCAGCAGCTTAGTGTATGGAGACTACGAGCAGTACTTC.

This clonotype was counted a few times. The rearrangement links TRBV20-1 to TRBJ2-5, with D possibly being TRBD1 or TRBD2 (5 bases each). Germline V gene lookup returns CDR1 DFQATT and CDR2 SNEGSKA (reference sequence). CDR3 length equals 12 residues. V lost 3 bases and J 4 bases, leaving 9 bases between the germline ends. As DNA, the CDR3 is TGCAGTGCTAGTGGGGGTATAGAGACCCAGTACTTC. Residues: CSASGGIETQYF.

This clonotype was recorded a few times. The J gene is TRBJ2-7, the V gene TRBV5-3, with 14 positions matching TRBD2. TRBV5-3 is an open reading frame, and its role is uncertain. The CDR3 covers 21 residues. The trim removed 1 base at V and 2 bases at J, leaving 17 bases unmatched. This CDR3 reads CARSLWVVPGLAGGRAYEQYF. CDR3 bases: TGTGCCAGAAGCTTGTGGGTAGTTCCCGGACTAGCGGGAGGAAGGGCCTACGAGCAGTACTTC.

In this sample, this clonotype turned up a few times. CDR3 sequence: CASTNLAGGRETQYF. CDR3 in DNA: TGTGCCAGCACCAACTTAGCGGGAGGCCGGGAGACCCAGTACTTC. The V and J genes are TRBV27 and TRBJ2-5, with 10 bases aligning to TRBD2. This CDR3 contains 15 residues. J gave up 5 bases and V 7 bases, and 10 bases lay outside the gene matches. Germline V gene sequence: CDR1 MNHEY, CDR2 SMNVEV (reference sequence).

The table lists this clonotype with a few counts. The rearrangement links TRBV10-3 to TRBJ2-7, with TRBD1 matching over 7 bases. Germline V gene sequence: CDR1 ENHRY, CDR2 SYGVKD. The V and J ends lost 10 bases and 0 bases, in that order; junction bases with no gene match: 6. There are 13 residues in the CDR3. The CDR3 region has the DNA TGTGCCACCAGGGACAGTCTCTCCTACGAGCAGTACTTC. This sequence encodes CATRDSLSYEQYF.

V gene TRBV12-3 or TRBV12-4 combines with J gene TRBJ1-1; 7 bases match TRBD1. Unmatched junction bases numbered 2, after V lost 6 bases and J lost 4 bases. This CDR3 is built from 12 residues. The CDR3 sequence: CASRGDSTEAFF. The CDR3, as DNA: TGTGCCAGCAGAGGGGACAGCACTGAAGCTTTCTTT.

The genes are TRBV3-1 and TRBJ2-7; TRBD2 agrees at 9 bases. The CDR3 sequence is 15 residues long. Germline V gene lookup returns CDR1 LGHDT and CDR2 YNNKEL (reference sequence). V was pared by 4 bases and J by 2 bases, with 6 bases of the junction left unmatched. The CDR3 is CASSRQTSGTYEQYF. The CDR3 region has the DNA TGTGCCAGCAGCCGCCAGACTAGCGGCACCTACGAGCAGTACTTC.

The rearrangement links TRBV2 to TRBJ2-5; TRBD1 agrees at 8 bases. Germline CDR1 and CDR2: SNHLY and FYNNEI. CDR3 length: 15 residues. V gave up 4 bases and J gave up 5 bases; unmatched junction bases: 9. The chain's CDR3 is CASSGSGGGSETQYF. The CDR3 DNA reads TGTGCCAGCAGTGGCTCAGGGGGCGGTTCGGAGACCCAGTACTTC.

As concerns this clonotype: The junction and the germline gene differ at one end; a read error may be behind it. The chain uses TRBV4-1 and TRBJ2-3; 10 nucleotides align to TRBD2. This CDR3 comprises 16 residues. Germline values: CDR1 MGHRA, CDR2 YSYEKL. The CDR3 nucleotides read TGCGTCAGCAGCCCCAAGCGGGGGGGCTATTCAGATACGCAGTATTTT. It codes for CVSSPKRGGYSDTQYF.

Ten or more counts support this clonotype. This chain connects TRBV4-2 to TRBJ2-7; tentative D call: TRBD2 (7 bases). The V end was cut by 4 bases, the J end by 8 bases, with 24 bases between. CDR1 is LGHNA and CDR2 is YNFKEQ in the germline V gene. This CDR3 has 16 amino acids. The CDR3 sequence: CASSPPLEGGALQQYF. CDR3 nucleotides: TGTGCCAGCAGCCCACCCCTGGAGGGGGGGGCCTTACAGCAGTACTTC.

This clonotype was counted a few times. The chain employs TRBV15 and TRBJ1-1, with D maybe TRBD1 (5 bases). There are 13 residues in the CDR3. Trimming pared 3 bases from V and 10 bases from J, leaving 15 bases between. The V gene's germline CDR1 is LNHNV and CDR2 YYDKDF (reference sequence). The CDR3 is CATSSDRVGVAFF. The CDR3 DNA is TGTGCCACCAGCAGTGACAGAGTTGGTGTAGCTTTCTTT. Drawing the rest from reference TRBV15 and TRBJ1-1, the complete variable domain is DAMVIQNPRYQVTQFGKPVTLSCSQTLNHNVMYWYQQKSSQAPKLLFHYYDKDFNNEADTPDNFQSRRPNTSFCFLDIRSPGLGDTAMYLCATSSDRVGVAFFGQGTRLTVV.

The rearrangement uses TRBV10-3 and TRBJ2-1; D might be TRBD1 (6 bases). Germline V lookup: CDR1 ENHRY, CDR2 SYGVKD. V was shortened by 11 bases and J by 0 bases, with 14 bases between the two germline ends. This CDR3 contains 14 residues. The CDR3 reads CAVTTGSSYNEQFF. The CDR3 nucleotides are TGTGCCGTGACCACAGGGAGCTCCTACAATGAGCAGTTCTTC.